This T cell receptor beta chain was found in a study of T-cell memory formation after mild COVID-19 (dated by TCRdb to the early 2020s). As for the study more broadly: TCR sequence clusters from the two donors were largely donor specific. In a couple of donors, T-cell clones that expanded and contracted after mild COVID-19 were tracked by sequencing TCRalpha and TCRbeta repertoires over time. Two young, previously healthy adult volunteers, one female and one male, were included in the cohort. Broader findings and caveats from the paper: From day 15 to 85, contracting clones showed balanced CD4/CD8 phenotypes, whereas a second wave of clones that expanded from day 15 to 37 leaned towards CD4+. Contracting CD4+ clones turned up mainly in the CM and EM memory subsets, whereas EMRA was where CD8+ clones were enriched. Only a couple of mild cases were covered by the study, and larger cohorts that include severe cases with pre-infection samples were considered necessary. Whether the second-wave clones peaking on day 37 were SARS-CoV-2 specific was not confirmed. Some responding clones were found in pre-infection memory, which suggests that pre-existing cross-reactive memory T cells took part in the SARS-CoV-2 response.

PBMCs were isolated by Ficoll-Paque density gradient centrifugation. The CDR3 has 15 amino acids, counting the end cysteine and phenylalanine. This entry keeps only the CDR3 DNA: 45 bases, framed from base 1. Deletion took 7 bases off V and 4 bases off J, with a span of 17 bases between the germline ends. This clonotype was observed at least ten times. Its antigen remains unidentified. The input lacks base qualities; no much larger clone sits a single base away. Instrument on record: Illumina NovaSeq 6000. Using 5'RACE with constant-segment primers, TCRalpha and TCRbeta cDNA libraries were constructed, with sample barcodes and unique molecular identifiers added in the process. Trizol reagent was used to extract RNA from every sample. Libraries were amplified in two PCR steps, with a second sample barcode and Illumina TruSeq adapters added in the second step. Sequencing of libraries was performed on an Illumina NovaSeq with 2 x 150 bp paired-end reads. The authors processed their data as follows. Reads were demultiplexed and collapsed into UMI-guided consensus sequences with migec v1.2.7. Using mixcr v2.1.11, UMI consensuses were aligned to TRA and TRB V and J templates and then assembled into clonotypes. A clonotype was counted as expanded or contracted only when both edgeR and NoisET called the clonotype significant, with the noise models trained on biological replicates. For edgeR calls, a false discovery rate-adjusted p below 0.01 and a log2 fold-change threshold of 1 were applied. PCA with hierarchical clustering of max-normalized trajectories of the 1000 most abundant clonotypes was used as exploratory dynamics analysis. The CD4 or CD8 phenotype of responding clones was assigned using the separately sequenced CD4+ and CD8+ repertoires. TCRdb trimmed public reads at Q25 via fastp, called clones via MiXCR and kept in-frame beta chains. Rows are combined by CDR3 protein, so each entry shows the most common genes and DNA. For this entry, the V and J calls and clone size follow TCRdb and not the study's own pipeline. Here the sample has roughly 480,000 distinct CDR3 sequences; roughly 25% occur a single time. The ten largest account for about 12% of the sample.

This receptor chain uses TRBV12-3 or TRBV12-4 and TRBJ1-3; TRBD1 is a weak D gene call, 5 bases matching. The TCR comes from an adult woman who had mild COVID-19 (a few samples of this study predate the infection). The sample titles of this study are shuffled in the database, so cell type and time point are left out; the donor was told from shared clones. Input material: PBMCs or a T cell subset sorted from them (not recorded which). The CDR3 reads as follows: CASTAEVGTGNTIYF. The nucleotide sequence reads TGTGCCAGCACCGCTGAAGTGGGGACGGGAAACACCATATATTTT.